This TCR beta chain was retrieved from a study of T-cell reconstitution after alpha-beta-depleted transplantation in children. Germline V gives CDR1 SGDLS, CDR2 YYNGEE. The CDR3 has 12 residues. The germline V and J ends were trimmed by 6 bases and 5 bases, with 9 bases remaining between them. During its preparation, the TCRbeta library received unique molecular identifiers. TCRdb fed the PCR reads into MiXCR, producing one record per CDR3 protein. The profile shows 500,000 to 600,000 distinct CDR3 sequences, 15% to 20% of them singletons. The chain couples TRBV9 to TRBJ2-1; D is perhaps TRBD2 (5 bases). This material consisted of PBMCs from the stem cell graft donor, taken from the stem cell graft. The TCR was taken from a human donor who donated a stem cell graft to a child with acute lymphoblastic leukemia. CDR3 in amino acids: CASNLADNEQFF. In DNA form, the CDR3 reads TGTGCCAGCAATCTAGCAGACAATGAGCAGTTCTTC.